This T cell receptor (beta chain) derives from a study of CD8+ T cells in alopecia areata. General study points: During tofacitinib treatment, many expanded lesional clones remained in scalp and blood. Alopecia totalis/universalis scalp especially showed more expanded CD8+ clones than normal scalp.

The CDR3 contains 18 residues. CDR1 and CDR2 from the germline V gene are MNHNS and SASEGT. Treatment here: oral pan-JAK inhibitor, 5-10 mg twice daily. Researchers gathered lesional scalp punch biopsies and peripheral blood from patients with alopecia areata. Remarks on this clone: Its specificity is not known. An end of the junction does not agree with germline; a read error may underlie this.

Reverse transcribed after extraction, RNA yielded cDNA as the sequencing template. This table comes from immunoSEQ multiplex PCR, and its TCRdb copy is limited to in-frame clones, with some not included. The repertoire consists of 110,000 to 150,000 clones, with approximately 90% occurring once and the leading ten covering over 10%. The origin of this receptor is a human donor with alopecia areata. Sequences were derived from CD8+ T cells sorted from blood, sampled at week 4, from a patient treated with tofacitinib. This chain joins TRBV6-1 and TRBJ2-1; a weak D match, TRBD1 (5 bases). The CDR3 bases are TGTGCCAGCAGTGAAGCGCTTCTGGTTCTAGGGGCCCACAATAAGCAGTTCTTC. This translates into CASSEALLVLGAHNKQFF.